A selection of T cell receptor beta chains follows, all from one sample in a study of blood T cells in healthy people across ages. MiXCR was run by TCRdb on the 5' RACE reads, yielding one entry per CDR3 protein. Of over a million distinct CDR3 sequences listed, 35% to 55% are singletons. The sequenced material came from blood. The receptors derive from a woman aged 55-70 years in good health. The CDR3 runs from the conserved cysteine through the conserved F or W. Each record gives: clone size, V gene, J gene, D gene, CDR3 protein, CDR3 DNA. A D gene is named only where the DNA matches it firmly. Not every row has a clone size; where given, it reads once, few, many or a size class.

abundance: -
v_gene: TRBV7-9
j_gene: TRBJ2-2
d_gene: -
CDR3aa: CASSLGLRDTGELFF
CDR3nt: TGTGCCAGCAGCCTCGGGTTGAGGGACACCGGGGAGCTGTTTTTT

abundance: -
v_gene: TRBV6-1
j_gene: TRBJ1-2
d_gene: -
CDR3aa: CASSEEWTEPYGYTF
CDR3nt: TGTGCCAGCAGTGAGGAGTGGACAGAGCCTTATGGCTACACCTTC

abundance: -
v_gene: TRBV21-1
j_gene: TRBJ2-7
d_gene: -
CDR3aa: CASAPGGSGTRKGRSSYEQYF
CDR3nt: TGTGCCAGCGCCCCTGGCGGGTCAGGGACGAGGAAAGGGCGGTCCTCCTACGAGCAGTACTTC

abundance: few
v_gene: TRBV2
j_gene: TRBJ2-7
d_gene: -
CDR3aa: CATSRDSLYEQYF
CDR3nt: TGTGCCACCTCACGGGACTCCCTCTACGAGCAGTACTTC

abundance: -
v_gene: TRBV2
j_gene: TRBJ1-3
d_gene: -
CDR3aa: CASFFFQGAGNTIYF
CDR3nt: TGTGCCAGCTTTTTTTTCCAGGGCGCTGGAAACACCATATATTTT

abundance: -
v_gene: TRBV4-3
j_gene: TRBJ2-7
d_gene: TRBD1
CDR3aa: CASSQGPGGSYEQYF
CDR3nt: TGCGCCAGCAGCCAAGGGCCAGGGGGCTCCTACGAGCAGTACTTC

abundance: few
v_gene: TRBV12-3/TRBV12-4
j_gene: TRBJ1-4
d_gene: -
CDR3aa: CASSPSSEKLFF
CDR3nt: TGTGCCAGCAGCCCTAGTTCGGAAAAACTGTTTTTT

abundance: -
v_gene: TRBV9
j_gene: TRBJ1-2
d_gene: TRBD1
CDR3aa: CASSVGHRGQGGYTF
CDR3nt: TGTGCCAGCAGCGTAGGGCACAGGGGTCAGGGGGGCTACACCTTC

abundance: -
v_gene: TRBV7-6
j_gene: TRBJ2-1
d_gene: -
CDR3aa: CASSLTGAEPWNEQFF
CDR3nt: TGTGCCAGCAGCCTCACTGGAGCGGAGCCGTGGAATGAGCAGTTCTTC

abundance: many
v_gene: TRBV14
j_gene: TRBJ2-3
d_gene: TRBD2
CDR3aa: CASSRGDYDTQYF
CDR3nt: TGTGCCAGCAGCCGCGGGGACTACGATACGCAGTATTTT

abundance: -
v_gene: TRBV6-1
j_gene: TRBJ2-1
d_gene: -
CDR3aa: CASSLGRSREQFF
CDR3nt: TGTGCCAGCAGCCTAGGCCGATCCAGGGAGCAGTTCTTC

abundance: -
v_gene: TRBV4-2
j_gene: TRBJ2-7
d_gene: TRBD1
CDR3aa: CASSRTGRPPNEQYF
CDR3nt: TGTGCCAGCAGCCGGACAGGGCGGCCCCCTAATGAGCAGTACTTC

abundance: few
v_gene: TRBV10-3
j_gene: TRBJ2-5
d_gene: -
CDR3aa: CAIRNGETQYF
CDR3nt: TGTGCCATCAGGAACGGAGAGACCCAGTACTTC

abundance: -
v_gene: TRBV11-2
j_gene: TRBJ1-5
d_gene: -
CDR3aa: CASSLDGVRGNQPQHF
CDR3nt: TGTGCCAGCAGCTTAGATGGGGTAAGGGGCAATCAGCCCCAGCATTTT

abundance: once
v_gene: TRBV29-1
j_gene: TRBJ2-3
d_gene: -
CDR3aa: CSGREGLPQYF
CDR3nt: TGCAGCGGTAGAGAAGGCCTACCGCAGTATTTT

abundance: once
v_gene: TRBV24-1
j_gene: TRBJ2-3
d_gene: TRBD1
CDR3aa: CATGTGTDTDTQYF
CDR3nt: TGTGCCACCGGGACCGGGACAGACACAGATACGCAGTATTTT

abundance: -
v_gene: TRBV27
j_gene: TRBJ2-2
d_gene: -
CDR3aa: CASSRDLGASNTGELFF
CDR3nt: TGTGCCAGCAGTAGGGATCTGGGGGCCTCGAACACCGGGGAGCTGTTTTTT

abundance: -
v_gene: TRBV27
j_gene: TRBJ2-5
d_gene: -
CDR3aa: CASQPRENSRTQYF
CDR3nt: TGTGCCAGCCAACCCCGGGAGAACTCCAGGACCCAGTACTTC

abundance: -
v_gene: TRBV20-1
j_gene: TRBJ2-1
d_gene: TRBD2
CDR3aa: CSARDLTSPENEQFF
CDR3nt: TGCAGTGCTAGAGATCTGACTAGCCCTGAGAATGAGCAGTTCTTC

abundance: few
v_gene: TRBV11-2
j_gene: TRBJ2-4
d_gene: TRBD1
CDR3aa: CASSTLRGPINIQYF
CDR3nt: TGTGCCAGCAGCACCCTCAGGGGGCCAATAAACATTCAGTACTTC

abundance: -
v_gene: TRBV7-6
j_gene: TRBJ1-3
d_gene: TRBD1
CDR3aa: CASSLSPGDSLLSGNTIYF
CDR3nt: TGTGCCAGCAGCTTATCGCCAGGGGACAGCCTTCTCTCTGGAAACACCATATATTTT

abundance: few
v_gene: TRBV7-9
j_gene: TRBJ1-5
d_gene: -
CDR3aa: CASSPQDWDSNQPQHF
CDR3nt: TGTGCCAGCAGCCCCCAGGACTGGGATAGCAATCAGCCCCAGCATTTT

abundance: -
v_gene: TRBV5-4
j_gene: TRBJ1-4
d_gene: -
CDR3aa: CASSLVAGANEKLFF
CDR3nt: TGTGCCAGCAGCTTGGTGGCCGGCGCGAATGAAAAACTGTTTTTT

abundance: -
v_gene: TRBV3-1
j_gene: TRBJ2-4
d_gene: -
CDR3aa: CASSHPGQAKIIQYF
CDR3nt: TGTGCCAGCAGCCACCCGGGACAAGCCAAAATCATTCAGTACTTC

abundance: -
v_gene: TRBV7-9
j_gene: TRBJ2-5
d_gene: TRBD2
CDR3aa: CASSPGLADAQYF
CDR3nt: TGTGCCAGCAGCCCGGGACTAGCGGATGCCCAGTACTTC

abundance: -
v_gene: TRBV2
j_gene: TRBJ2-7
d_gene: -
CDR3aa: CASSGGLRYEQYF
CDR3nt: TGTGCCAGCAGTGGAGGCTTGCGGTACGAGCAGTACTTC

abundance: -
v_gene: TRBV4-1
j_gene: TRBJ2-4
d_gene: -
CDR3aa: CASSQAGRGKNIQYF
CDR3nt: TGCGCCAGCAGCCAAGCAGGCCGGGGGAAAAACATTCAGTACTTC

abundance: few
v_gene: TRBV20-1
j_gene: TRBJ2-3
d_gene: -
CDR3aa: CSASPQGWGSDTQYF
CDR3nt: TGCAGTGCTAGCCCCCAGGGTTGGGGATCGGATACGCAGTATTTT

abundance: -
v_gene: TRBV10-3
j_gene: TRBJ2-3
d_gene: -
CDR3aa: CAISGRDRSDTQYF
CDR3nt: TGTGCCATCAGTGGCAGGGATAGGTCGGATACGCAGTATTTT

abundance: few
v_gene: TRBV27
j_gene: TRBJ2-7
d_gene: TRBD2
CDR3aa: CASSSVRGTSIYEQYF
CDR3nt: TGTGCCAGCAGTTCGGTACGGGGGACTAGCATTTACGAGCAGTACTTC

abundance: once
v_gene: TRBV7-8
j_gene: TRBJ1-5
d_gene: -
CDR3aa: CASSLDPSLNQPQHF
CDR3nt: TGTGCCAGCAGCTTGGACCCATCACTGAACCAGCCCCAGCATTTT

abundance: -
v_gene: TRBV6-2/TRBV6-3
j_gene: TRBJ1-1
d_gene: -
CDR3aa: CASSFVGTTEAFF
CDR3nt: TGTGCCAGCAGTTTCGTGGGTACCACTGAAGCTTTCTTT

abundance: -
v_gene: TRBV4-2
j_gene: TRBJ2-5
d_gene: -
CDR3aa: CASSQVIQETQYF
CDR3nt: TGTGCCAGCAGCCAAGTGATCCAAGAGACCCAGTACTTC

abundance: few
v_gene: TRBV12-5
j_gene: TRBJ2-7
d_gene: TRBD1
CDR3aa: CASGDDRGKSYEQYF
CDR3nt: TGTGCTAGTGGTGATGACAGGGGGAAATCCTACGAGCAGTACTTC

abundance: -
v_gene: TRBV7-2
j_gene: TRBJ2-7
d_gene: TRBD2
CDR3aa: CASSFRGLAGLRTYEQYF
CDR3nt: TGTGCCAGCAGCTTTCGGGGACTAGCGGGACTCCGAACCTACGAGCAGTACTTC

abundance: -
v_gene: TRBV20-1
j_gene: TRBJ1-1
d_gene: -
CDR3aa: CSARGGGQGLTEAFF
CDR3nt: TGCAGTGCTAGAGGAGGTGGGCAGGGGTTGACTGAAGCTTTCTTT

abundance: many
v_gene: TRBV12-3/TRBV12-4
j_gene: TRBJ2-3
d_gene: -
CDR3aa: CASSSGSSTDTQYF
CDR3nt: TGTGCCAGCAGTTCCGGGTCGTCCACAGATACGCAGTATTTT

abundance: once
v_gene: TRBV10-3
j_gene: TRBJ2-6
d_gene: -
CDR3aa: CAIAGGVGGVLANVLTF
CDR3nt: TGTGCCATCGCAGGCGGGGTGGGAGGTGTGTTGGCCAACGTCCTGACTTTC

abundance: -
v_gene: TRBV15
j_gene: TRBJ1-4
d_gene: -
CDR3aa: CATSREAEKLFF
CDR3nt: TGTGCCACCAGCAGAGAGGCTGAAAAACTGTTTTTT

abundance: few
v_gene: TRBV9
j_gene: TRBJ1-5
d_gene: TRBD1
CDR3aa: CASSARATGEKGDQPQHF
CDR3nt: TGTGCCAGCAGCGCACGTGCAACAGGGGAGAAAGGGGATCAGCCCCAGCATTTT

abundance: -
v_gene: TRBV14
j_gene: TRBJ2-5
d_gene: -
CDR3aa: CASSQEEMYSQETQYF
CDR3nt: TGTGCCAGCAGCCAAGAGGAAATGTACTCGCAAGAGACCCAGTACTTC

abundance: -
v_gene: TRBV11-2
j_gene: TRBJ2-5
d_gene: -
CDR3aa: CASSPLGTPYQETQYF
CDR3nt: TGTGCCAGCAGCCCTCTAGGGACTCCGTACCAAGAGACCCAGTACTTC

abundance: few
v_gene: TRBV6-5
j_gene: TRBJ2-7
d_gene: -
CDR3aa: CASSDPGLYEQYF
CDR3nt: TGTGCCAGCAGTGACCCGGGTCTTTACGAGCAGTACTTC

abundance: -
v_gene: TRBV28
j_gene: TRBJ1-4
d_gene: -
CDR3aa: CASSLYRLATNEKLFF
CDR3nt: TGTGCCAGCAGTTTATATAGGCTGGCAACTAATGAAAAACTGTTTTTT